This is a list of T cell receptor beta chains from one sample in a study of blood T cell repertoires in COVID-19. Clones were read by immunoSEQ multiplex PCR, and TCRdb kept only the in-frame ones, dropping some. This sample carries roughly 500,000 clones, about 88% of them seen once, and the ten largest clones take 0.7% to 1%. Sequencing was done on a sample of peripheral blood. Receptors originate from a man aged 18 to 29 with COVID-19, enrolled during active disease. The CDR3 runs from the conserved cysteine through the conserved F or W. Each record gives: CDR3 protein, CDR3 DNA, D gene, V gene, J gene. The D gene is left open where the match is weak.

CDR3: CASSYGVGGVEKLFF
DNA: TGTGCCAGCAGTTACGGCGTAGGGGGCGTTGAAAAACTGTTTTTT
D: TRBD1
V: TRBV6-5
J: TRBJ1-4

CDR3: CASSPGQQNEQFF
DNA: TGTGCCAGCTCACCGGGACAGCAAAATGAGCAGTTCTTC
D: TRBD1
V: TRBV18
J: TRBJ2-1

CDR3: CASSDRQYNEQFF
DNA: TGTGCCAGCAGTGACCGACAGTACAATGAGCAGTTCTTC
D: -
V: TRBV25-1
J: TRBJ2-1

CDR3: CASSYEDGNTEAFF
DNA: TGTGCCAGCAGTTACGAGGATGGGAACACTGAAGCTTTCTTT
D: -
V: TRBV6-5
J: TRBJ1-1

CDR3: CASSQRQGDQPQHF
DNA: TGTGCCAGCAGCCAGCGACAGGGCGATCAGCCCCAGCATTTT
D: TRBD1
V: TRBV2
J: TRBJ1-5

CDR3: CATSDFNRGNNEQFF
DNA: TGTGCCACCAGTGATTTTAACAGGGGCAACAATGAGCAGTTCTTC
D: TRBD1
V: TRBV24-1
J: TRBJ2-1

CDR3: CASSTGTGEAFF
DNA: TGTGCCAGCAGTACCGGGACAGGGGAAGCTTTCTTT
D: TRBD1
V: TRBV2
J: TRBJ1-1

CDR3: CASGPSSYNEQFF
DNA: TGTGCCAGCGGGCCCAGCTCCTACAATGAGCAGTTCTTC
D: -
V: TRBV2
J: TRBJ2-1

CDR3: CASSLESRQANVLTF
DNA: TGTGCCAGCAGCCTCGAGTCCAGGCAGGCCAACGTCCTGACTTTC
D: -
V: TRBV3-1/TRBV3-2
J: TRBJ2-6

CDR3: CATSDLRLAGDGEQFF
DNA: TGTGCCACCAGTGATTTACGGCTAGCGGGAGACGGAGAGCAGTTCTTC
D: TRBD2
V: TRBV24-1
J: TRBJ2-1

CDR3: CAWSVWEGEETQYF
DNA: TGTGCCTGGAGTGTTTGGGAGGGGGAAGAGACCCAGTACTTC
D: -
V: TRBV30
J: TRBJ2-5

CDR3: CASSTRDRLGGYTF
DNA: TGTGCCAGCAGTACCCGGGACAGGCTTGGTGGCTACACCTTC
D: TRBD1
V: TRBV6-5
J: TRBJ1-2

CDR3: CASSDRGSIANEKLFF
DNA: TGTGCCAGCAGTGATCGGGGGAGTATTGCTAATGAAAAACTGTTTTTT
D: -
V: TRBV6-4
J: TRBJ1-4

CDR3: CASSQDTYSNQPQHF
DNA: TGTGCCAGCAGCCAGGACACTTATAGCAATCAGCCCCAGCATTTT
D: -
V: TRBV4-2
J: TRBJ1-5

CDR3: CATSEGVGGPLQETQYF
DNA: TGTGCCACCAGCGAGGGGGTAGGGGGCCCCTTACAAGAGACCCAGTACTTC
D: TRBD1
V: TRBV15
J: TRBJ2-5

CDR3: CATSVGANYEQYF
DNA: TGTGCCACCAGTGTAGGGGCTAACTACGAGCAGTACTTC
D: -
V: TRBV24-1
J: TRBJ2-7

CDR3: CASSLALREIGYTF
DNA: TGTGCCAGCAGCTTAGCGTTGAGGGAAATTGGCTACACCTTC
D: -
V: TRBV7-9
J: TRBJ1-2

CDR3: CATTQGYEQFF
DNA: TGTGCCACCACACAGGGTTATGAGCAGTTCTTC
D: -
V: TRBV2
J: TRBJ2-1

CDR3: CASTTGNTGELFF
DNA: TGTGCCAGCACTACTGGGAACACCGGGGAGCTGTTTTTT
D: -
V: TRBV5-4
J: TRBJ2-2

CDR3: CASSSDRGFAEAFF
DNA: TGTGCCAGCAGCTCCGACAGGGGGTTCGCTGAAGCTTTCTTT
D: TRBD1
V: TRBV5-4
J: TRBJ1-1

CDR3: CAWKNFRESPLHF
DNA: TGTGCCTGGAAAAACTTTAGAGAATCACCCCTCCACTTT
D: -
V: TRBV30
J: TRBJ1-6

CDR3: CASSLAPGTGFPYEQYF
DNA: TGTGCCAGCAGCTTAGCTCCGGGGACAGGTTTTCCCTACGAGCAGTACTTC
D: TRBD1
V: TRBV7-4
J: TRBJ2-7

CDR3: CASSEGTSKDTQYF
DNA: TGTGCCAGTAGTGAGGGGACTAGTAAGGATACGCAGTATTTT
D: TRBD2
V: TRBV19
J: TRBJ2-3

CDR3: CASSRDSPSGNTIYF
DNA: TGTGCCAGCAGCCGGGACAGTCCCTCTGGAAACACCATATATTTT
D: TRBD1
V: TRBV7-6
J: TRBJ1-3

CDR3: CASTELAGLTDTQYF
DNA: TGTGCCAGTACTGAACTAGCGGGACTCACAGATACGCAGTATTTT
D: TRBD2
V: TRBV19
J: TRBJ2-3

CDR3: CASSHSGGQETQYF
DNA: TGTGCCAGCAGCCACTCAGGGGGCCAAGAGACCCAGTACTTC
D: TRBD1
V: TRBV3-1/TRBV3-2
J: TRBJ2-5

CDR3: CASSFPGTGGLAGELFF
DNA: TGTGCCAGCAGCTTCCCCGGGACAGGGGGCTTGGCCGGGGAGCTGTTTTTT
D: TRBD1
V: TRBV7-9
J: TRBJ2-2